This T cell receptor beta chain was sequenced for a study of regulatory T cells in long-lasting Graves disease. Indicated time point: newly diagnosed GD, antithyroid drugs for less than 3 months. Extracted PBMC RNA gave rise to the TCR library. Relying on iRepertoire HTBI primers and Arm-PCR of CDR3 regions, the team built TCR beta libraries. TCRdb redid the calling of the multiplex PCR reads with MiXCR, one entry per CDR3 protein. Here the sample spans roughly 560,000 distinct CDR3 sequences, roughly 15% being singletons. In this sample, this clonotype turned up many times. In germline, CDR1 is MNHEY, CDR2 SMNVEV (reference sequence). This CDR3 has 16 residues. Unmatched junction bases numbered 9, after V lost 6 bases and J lost 4 bases. These data also formed part of another study, on T cells in Graves' hyperthyroidism and ophthalmopathy. That study reports: On the basis of clinical symptoms, serum thyroxine and TRAb, thyroid ultrasound and orbital computed tomography, diagnoses were made. When the TCR CDR3 underwent first-round RT-PCR, the HTBI primer set was used.

The V and J genes are TRBV27 and TRBJ2-1, with 10 bases fitting TRBD1. The receptor comes from a woman aged 35 to 59 with Graves disease. The input for sequencing was peripheral blood mononuclear cells (PBMCs), taken at new diagnosis, from a patient treated with antithyroid drugs. CDR3 bases: TGTGCCAGCAGCTCTACTGGACAGGGGGGATACAATGAGCAGTTCTTC. Amino acids: CASSSTGQGGYNEQFF.